This paragraph reports one T cell receptor (beta chain). The data were produced by immunoSEQ multiplex PCR, yet TCRdb's version contains in-frame clones alone and is incomplete. The table has about 86,000 clones, 91% seen once. The source of the sample is a study of T cell changes during pregnancy in multiple sclerosis. The CDR3 is 16 amino acids. Germline CDR1 KGHSH, CDR2 LQKENI. Trimming pared 6 bases from V and 1 base from J, leaving 18 bases between. The sequenced sample was peripheral blood, obtained in the first trimester of pregnancy. The clonotype was recovered from a female donor in good health, enrolled as a control in a pregnancy study. The chain carries TRBV18 and TRBJ1-1, with D perhaps TRBD1 (6 bases). The CDR3 DNA sequence: TGTGCCAGCTCCCCTGAGCAGGGGTTAAAGAACACTGAAGCTTTCTTT. This codes for CASSPEQGLKNTEAFF.